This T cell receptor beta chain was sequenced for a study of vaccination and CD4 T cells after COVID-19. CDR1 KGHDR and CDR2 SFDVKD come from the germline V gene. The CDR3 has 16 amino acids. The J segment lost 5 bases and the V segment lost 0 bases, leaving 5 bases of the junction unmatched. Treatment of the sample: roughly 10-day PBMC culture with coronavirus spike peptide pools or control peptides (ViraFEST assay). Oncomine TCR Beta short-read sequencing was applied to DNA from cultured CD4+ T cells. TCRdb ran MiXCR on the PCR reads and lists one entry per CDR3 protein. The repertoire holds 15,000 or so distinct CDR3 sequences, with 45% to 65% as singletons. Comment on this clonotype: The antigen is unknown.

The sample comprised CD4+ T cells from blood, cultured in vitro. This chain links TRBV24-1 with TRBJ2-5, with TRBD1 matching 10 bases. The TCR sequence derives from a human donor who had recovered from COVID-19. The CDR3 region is CATSDLGTGASETQYF. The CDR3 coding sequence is TGTGCCACCAGTGATTTGGGGACAGGGGCGTCCGAGACCCAGTACTTC.